This TCR beta chain was sequenced in a study of vaccination effects on CD4 cells after COVID-19. Study-level background: Relative to the second dose, post-vaccine samples were obtained a median of 72 days later.

Using viral peptide pools, the ViraFEST assay grew out antigen-specific CD4+ T cells prior to sequencing. After roughly ten days in culture, the CD4+ T cells were isolated. PCR confirmed that the person was infected with SARS-CoV-2 between March and December 2020. Each participant received a vaccine that was either BNT162b2 or mRNA-1273, given as two doses. Every well housed around 2.1 million PBMC, which grew in culture alongside around 9.9 IU/ml IL-2 and about 10 ug/ml peptides. The CDR3 runs to 13 residues. V was pared by 6 bases and J by 5 bases, with 6 bases of the junction left unmatched. CDR1 and CDR2 (germline): MDHEN, SYDVKM. As regards this clone: Its antigen is not known.

Whole-study findings and limits: Infection- and vaccine-induced clones contracted markedly late after vaccination. Early post-infection timepoints were absent, and convalescent patients were few.

TCRdb keeps only in-frame clones here, not all; method: immunoSEQ multiplex PCR. The repertoire includes some 15,000 clones, around 79% of them detected once, and 29% sits in the top ten. The source of this sequence is a human donor who had a prior SARS-CoV-2 infection. The chain combines TRBV28 with TRBJ1-2, with TRBD1 identical over 7 bases. The source was CD4+ T cells from PBMCs cultured with HCoV-NL63 spike peptides, collected after COVID-19 vaccination. This CDR3 is CASSNGQAYGYTF. CDR3 sequence (DNA): TGTGCCAGCAGCAACGGACAGGCATATGGCTACACCTTC.